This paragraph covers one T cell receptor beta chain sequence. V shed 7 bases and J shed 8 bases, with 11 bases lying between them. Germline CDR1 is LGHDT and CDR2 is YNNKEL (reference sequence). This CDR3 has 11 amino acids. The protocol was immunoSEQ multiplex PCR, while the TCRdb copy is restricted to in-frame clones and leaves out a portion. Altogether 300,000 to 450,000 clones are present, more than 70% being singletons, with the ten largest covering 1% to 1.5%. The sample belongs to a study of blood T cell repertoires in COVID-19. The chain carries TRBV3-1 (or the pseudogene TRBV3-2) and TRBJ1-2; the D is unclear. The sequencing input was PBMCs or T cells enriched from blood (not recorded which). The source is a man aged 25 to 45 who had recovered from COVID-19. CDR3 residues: CASTGGRGYTF. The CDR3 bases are TGTGCCAGCACCGGCGGCCGGGGCTACACCTTC.